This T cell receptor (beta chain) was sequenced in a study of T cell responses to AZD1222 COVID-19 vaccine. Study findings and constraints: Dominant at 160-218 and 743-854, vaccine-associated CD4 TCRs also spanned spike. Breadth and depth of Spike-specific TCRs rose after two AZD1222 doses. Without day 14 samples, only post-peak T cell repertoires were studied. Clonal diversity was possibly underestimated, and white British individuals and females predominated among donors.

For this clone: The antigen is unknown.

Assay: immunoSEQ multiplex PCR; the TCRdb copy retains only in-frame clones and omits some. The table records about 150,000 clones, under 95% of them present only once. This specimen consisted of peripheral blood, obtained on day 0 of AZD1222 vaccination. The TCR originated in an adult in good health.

CDR3 nucleotides: TGTGCCAGCAAGGGATCGGGTAATAGCAATCAGCCCCAGCATTTT. It specifies CASKGSGNSNQPQHF. The chain couples TRBV28 to TRBJ1-5; D is undetermined. V was pared by 7 bases and J by 0 bases, with 13 bases between. CDR1 is MDHEN, CDR2 SYDVKM, per germline. This CDR3 region has 15 residues.